Below, one T cell receptor beta chain is given with its context. Its antigen is not identified. The CDR3 totals 15 residues. CDR1 and CDR2 (germline): PRHDT, FYEKMQ (reference sequence). The V end lost 2 bases, the J end lost 0 bases, and 11 bases lay between the germline ends. This sample is drawn from a study of blood T cells in healthy people across ages. Study-wide points: Samples with more naive T cells showed higher observed beta diversity.

Donors each provided roughly 9.6 milliliters of peripheral blood. Extraction yielded at least 5 micrograms of total RNA per sample. A J-beta primer mix and a sample-barcoded 5' primer were used in a second PCR of roughly 6 to 11 cycles. One entry per CDR3 protein results from TCRdb running MiXCR on the 5' RACE reads. The sample includes about 1.5 million distinct CDR3 sequences, about 45% of them seen just once. The V gene is TRBV13, the J gene TRBJ2-7, with D possibly being TRBD1 or TRBD2 (5 bases each). The receptor was isolated from a woman between 18 and 30 years old in good health. Sequenced input: blood. Written as DNA, the CDR3 is TGTGCCAGCAGCTTACTGGGTGGGACCTCCTACGAGCAGTACTTC. Its translation: CASSLLGGTSYEQYF. Together with reference TRBV13 and TRBJ2-7, the CDR3 gives the full variable domain: AAGVIQSPRHLIKEKRETATLKCYPIPRHDTVYWYQQGPGQDPQFLISFYEKMQSDKGSIPDRFSAQQFSDYHSELNMSSLELGDSALYFCASSLLGGTSYEQYFGPGTRLTVT.